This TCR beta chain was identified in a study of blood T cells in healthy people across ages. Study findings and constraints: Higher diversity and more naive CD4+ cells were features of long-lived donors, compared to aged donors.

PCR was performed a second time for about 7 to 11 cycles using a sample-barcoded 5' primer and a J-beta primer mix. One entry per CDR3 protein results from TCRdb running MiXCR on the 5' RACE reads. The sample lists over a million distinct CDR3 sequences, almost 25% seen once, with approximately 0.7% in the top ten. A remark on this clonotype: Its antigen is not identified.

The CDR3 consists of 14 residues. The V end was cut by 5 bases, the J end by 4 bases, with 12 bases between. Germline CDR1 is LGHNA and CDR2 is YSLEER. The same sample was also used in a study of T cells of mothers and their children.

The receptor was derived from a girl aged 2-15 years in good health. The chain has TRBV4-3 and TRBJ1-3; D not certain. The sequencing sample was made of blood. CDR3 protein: CASSSTDNGNTIYF. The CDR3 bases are TGCGCCAGCAGCTCCACCGACAACGGAAACACCATATATTTT.